This T cell receptor beta chain was recovered during a study of CD4 T cell repertoires in COVID-19 (dated by TCRdb to the early 2020s). Regarding the complete study: To analyze cross-reactivity, CFSE-low cells were expanded with IL-2 for 10 days and then labeled again and restimulated with spike proteins from other coronaviruses. In three recovered individuals, the TCR Vbeta repertoire of SARS-CoV-2-reactive T cells was analyzed at the subset level. In COVID-19-recovered individuals, the study described naturally processed CD4+ T cell responses to SARS-CoV-2 spike and nucleoprotein and used TCR Vbeta sequencing to evaluate clonal composition. General conclusions and limits of the study: Several of the most expanded SARS-CoV-2-reactive clonotypes were found to be shared between two or all three memory subsets, suggesting intraclonal diversification. Between about 7 and 25% of SARS-CoV-2 clonotypes were also detected in secondary cultures stimulated with SARS-CoV and/or HKU1 spike, a finding consistent with cross-reactivity.

The library was produced with the immunoSEQ multiplex PCR assay. Concerning the study's data processing: Repertoire overlap between subsets was quantified using the Chao-Jaccard similarity index and counts of shared clonotypes. What TCRdb holds here is the immuneACCESS table cut down to in-frame rearrangements. Part of the clones is not present; checked against another copy, under half of the missing clones reflect an unresolved V gene, and the others are unexplained. D and trimming come from the DNA, and the V and J calls and clone size come from that table. Counted in this sample were 7,000 to 8,500 clones; around 84% of them appeared once. About 2% of the sample is held by the ten biggest clonotypes. Trimming removed 4 bases from V and 2 bases from J, leaving 15 bases between the germline ends. Sequences SGHRS (CDR1) and YFSETQ (CDR2) are obtained from the germline V gene. The CDR3 goes from the cysteine to the phenylalanine over 15 residues. The only DNA kept is the CDR3, 45 bases in frame from the first base.

Memory T cell samples that were not cultured were sequenced immediately after ex vivo isolation. CD4+ total memory, central memory, effector memory and circulating T follicular helper cells were isolated from peripheral blood mononuclear cells. A remark on this clone: This clone's antigen is unknown. There are no base qualities to consult, and no much larger clone falls within one base.

The receptor chain draws on TRBV5-1 and TRBJ1-2; TRBD1 is possibly the D segment (6 matching bases). The TCR comes from a human donor who had COVID-19. Sequenced material: effector memory CD4+ T cells from blood, taken before the COVID-19 pandemic. The sample's cell subset or site label is to be understood as: CD4+ T effector memory cells. The nucleotides are TGCGCCAGCAGCGTAGGGGACACTCCGAACTATGGCTACACCTTC. It encodes CASSVGDTPNYGYTF.